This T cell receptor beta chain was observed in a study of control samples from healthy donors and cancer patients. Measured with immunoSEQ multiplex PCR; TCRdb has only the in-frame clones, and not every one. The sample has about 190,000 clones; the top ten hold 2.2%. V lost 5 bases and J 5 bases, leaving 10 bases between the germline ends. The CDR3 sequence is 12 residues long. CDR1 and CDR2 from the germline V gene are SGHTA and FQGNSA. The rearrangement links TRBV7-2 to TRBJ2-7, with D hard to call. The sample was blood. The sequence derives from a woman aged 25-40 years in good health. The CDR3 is CASSLPRHEQYF. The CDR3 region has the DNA TGTGCCAGCAGCCTTCCTAGACACGAGCAGTACTTC.